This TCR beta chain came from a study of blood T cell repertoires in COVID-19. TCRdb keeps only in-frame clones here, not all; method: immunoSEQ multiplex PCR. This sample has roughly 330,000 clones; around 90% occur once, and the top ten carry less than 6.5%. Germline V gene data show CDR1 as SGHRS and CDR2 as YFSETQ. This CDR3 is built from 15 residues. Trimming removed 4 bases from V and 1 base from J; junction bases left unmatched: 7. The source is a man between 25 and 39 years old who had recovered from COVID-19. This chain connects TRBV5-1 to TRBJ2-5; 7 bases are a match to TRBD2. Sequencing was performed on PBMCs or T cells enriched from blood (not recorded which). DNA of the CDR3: TGCGCCAGCAGCCCAGGAGCGGGATTCCAAGAGACCCAGTACTTC. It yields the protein CASSPGAGFQETQYF.